The 18 T cell receptor beta chains in this list originate from one sample, sequenced in a study of identical twins. One entry per CDR3 protein, called by TCRdb with MiXCR from the 5' RACE reads. The sample records roughly 540,000 distinct CDR3 sequences, 20% to 25% being singletons. In addition, the sample was reused for a study of T cells expressing NK-cell markers.

The sequenced sample consisted of CD4+ T cells sorted from blood. These receptors all stem from a young woman in good health.

This chain uses TRBV10-3 with TRBJ2-2, with D uncertain. This CDR3 spans 13 amino acids. Germline V gene lookup returns CDR1 ENHRY and CDR2 SYGVKD. Trimming pared 11 bases from V and 4 bases from J, leaving 14 bases between. CDR3 region: CAVWVVVTGELFF. In DNA form, the CDR3 reads TGTGCCGTCTGGGTCGTTGTCACCGGGGAGCTGTTTTTT.

This chain joins TRBV3-1 and TRBJ1-1; D may be TRBD1 (5 bases). The CDR3 consists of 11 residues. Germline V gene data show CDR1 as LGHDT and CDR2 as YNNKEL (reference sequence). V shed 5 bases and J shed 10 bases, with 11 bases lying between them. This CDR3 reads CASSSTAAAFF. CDR3 in DNA: TGTGCCAGCAGCTCGACAGCGGCAGCTTTCTTT.

The rearrangement uses TRBV20-1 and TRBJ1-4, with a weak D call TRBD1 (5 bases). Looked up from germline, CDR1 is DFQATT and CDR2 is SNEGSKA (reference sequence). There are 14 residues in the CDR3. Trimming cost V 1 base and J 7 bases, with 13 bases left between them. In DNA, the CDR3 is TGCAGTGCTAGAGGTCTCAGGGCGGGTGAAAAACTGTTTTTT. Translation gives CSARGLRAGEKLFF.

The J gene is TRBJ2-1, the V gene TRBV2; tentatively, D is TRBD1 or TRBD2 (7 bases each). V lost 3 bases to trimming and J lost 4 bases, with 22 bases between them. Germline V lookup: CDR1 SNHLY, CDR2 FYNNEI. This CDR3 is 18 amino acids long. This chain's CDR3 is CASSDLRQGLAAYNEQFF. The DNA for the CDR3 is TGTGCCAGCAGTGACCTAAGACAGGGTCTAGCGGCTTACAATGAGCAGTTCTTC.

This clonotype was seen repeatedly, ten times or more. The chain combines TRBV9 with TRBJ1-2; D remains unclear. There are 12 residues in the CDR3. Germline V gene lookup returns CDR1 SGDLS and CDR2 YYNGEE. V dropped 0 bases and J dropped 6 bases, with 6 bases sitting between them. CDR3 in amino acids: CASSVAGDGYTF. The CDR3 bases are TGTGCCAGCAGCGTAGCCGGGGATGGCTACACCTTC.

This clonotype was found many times. The CDR3 DNA follows: TGCAGTGCTAGTGCACATAGCAATCAGCCCCAGCATTTT. Its protein is CSASAHSNQPQHF. The chain uses TRBV20-1 and TRBJ1-5; unclear D gene. The CDR3 is made up of 13 amino acids. V lost 3 bases, J lost 0 bases, and 6 bases lay in between. CDR1 is DFQATT and CDR2 is SNEGSKA in the germline V gene (reference sequence).

The chain carries TRBV10-3 and TRBJ1-2, with TRBD1 matching 8 bases. Germline CDR1 is ENHRY and CDR2 is SYGVKD. This CDR3 has 12 residues. V shed 8 bases and J 7 bases; nucleotides not matched to a gene: 6. CDR3 in DNA: TGTGCCATCGGGGCCGGACAGGGTGGCTACACCTTC. Its protein is CAIGAGQGGYTF.

A few counts support this clonotype. This chain links TRBV11-3 with TRBJ2-1; 8 bases map to TRBD2. CDR1 SGHNT and CDR2 YENEEA come from the germline V gene. The CDR3 runs 16 residues. The V segment lost 3 bases and the J segment 10 bases; nucleotides outside the gene matches: 14. The CDR3 DNA is TGTGCCAGCAGCTTGACGAGCGGGGGCCTTGGAATCGAGCAGTTCTTC. Its protein is CASSLTSGGLGIEQFF.

The V gene is TRBV10-3, the J gene TRBJ2-3; D is uncertain. The CDR3 spans 12 residues. Trimming pared 11 bases from V and 7 bases from J, leaving 16 bases between. CDR1 is ENHRY and CDR2 is SYGVKD in the germline V gene. CDR3 sequence: CAVQTVGNTQYF. CDR3 DNA sequence: TGTGCCGTCCAGACGGTCGGCAATACGCAGTATTTT.

This clonotype occurred a few times. V usage is TRBV10-3 and J usage is TRBJ2-3; 9 bases are shared with TRBD1. The V gene end was trimmed by 9 bases and the J gene end by 6 bases; junction bases not matched to a gene: 7. The germline V gene has CDR1 ENHRY and CDR2 SYGVKD. The CDR3 spans 13 residues. The CDR3 here is CAIEGQGTDTQYF. The CDR3 DNA reads TGTGCCATAGAAGGACAGGGGACGGATACGCAGTATTTT.

Concerning this clonotype: One junction end does not reproduce the germline sequence, and a read error may be involved. The rearrangement joins TRBV2 to TRBJ2-5; 7 positions match TRBD1. Germline V gene data show CDR1 as SNHLY and CDR2 as FYNNEI. CDR3 size: 11 residues. CDR3 DNA: TGTGCCAGCAGAAGCGACAGGGACATCACCTTC. It codes for CASRSDRDITF.

Comments on this clonotype: Without the conserved terminal phenylalanine or tryptophan, this CDR3 likely stems from a read error. The CDR3 nucleotides are TGTGCCAGCAGCTGGGGACTAGCGAGTGGCGAGCAGTACTCC. Translation: CASSWGLASGEQYS. This chain links TRBV7-2 with TRBJ2-7; 10 bases fit TRBD2. The CDR3 contains 14 residues. Trimming took 4 bases from V and 6 from J; bases not matched to a gene: 6. Germline V gene sequence: CDR1 SGHTA, CDR2 FQGNSA.

This sequence joins TRBV7-8 and TRBJ2-6; D not certain. This CDR3 is built from 16 residues. V lost 1 base and J 1 base, leaving 8 bases between the germline ends. Germline V gene data show CDR1 as SGHVS and CDR2 as FQNEAQ. The CDR3 loop reads CASSLVVGSGANVLTF. The CDR3 nucleotides read TGTGCCAGCAGCTTAGTCGTAGGGTCTGGGGCCAACGTCCTGACTTTC.

This chain uses TRBV6-5 with TRBJ2-1; the match to TRBD2 covers 12 bases. The CDR3 length is 17 residues. J gave up 9 bases and V 2 bases, and 11 bases lay outside the gene matches. The V gene's germline CDR1 is MNHEY and CDR2 SVGAGI. The CDR3 spells CASSYPRSSGRAGEQFF. For the CDR3, the DNA is TGTGCCAGCAGTTACCCCCGTTCTAGCGGGAGGGCCGGTGAGCAGTTCTTC.

The chain carries TRBV5-6 and TRBJ2-5, with a tentative D call TRBD2 (6 bases). This CDR3 has 14 residues. V was clipped by 3 bases and J by 2 bases, with 11 bases between them. Germline CDR1 SGHDT, CDR2 YYEEEE. The CDR3 DNA is TGTGCCAGCAGCTCTTCCGGGACTCAAGAGACCCAGTACTTC. Translation: CASSSSGTQETQYF.

The sample holds a few counts of this clonotype. The gene calls are TRBV7-2 and TRBJ1-1; tentative D call: TRBD1 (5 bases). Trimming cost V 5 bases and J 0 bases, with 13 bases left between them. Looked up from germline, CDR1 is SGHTA and CDR2 is FQGNSA. The CDR3 contains 15 residues. The CDR3 reads CASSTYATVNTEAFF. CDR3 in DNA: TGTGCCAGCAGCACCTACGCGACAGTGAACACTGAAGCTTTCTTT. Based on the CDR3 plus reference TRBV7-2 and TRBJ1-1, the full variable domain is GAGVSQSPSNKVTEKGKDVELRCDPISGHTALYWYRQSLGQGLEFLIYFQGNSAPDKSGLPSDRFSAERTGGSVSTLTIQRTQQEDSAVYLCASSTYATVNTEAFFGQGTRLTVV.

This clonotype was counted a few times. This chain connects TRBV2 to TRBJ2-1; TRBD2 matches at 11 bases. After removal of 7 bases from V and 5 bases from J, the junction contained 4 bases not matched to a gene. CDR1 SNHLY and CDR2 FYNNEI come from the germline V gene. The CDR3 sequence is 14 residues long. CDR3 protein: CASKSSGGNNEQFF. CDR3 in DNA: TGTGCCAGCAAGTCTAGCGGGGGGAACAATGAGCAGTTCTTC.

Only a few counts were recorded for this clonotype. The V and J genes are TRBV29-1 and TRBJ2-5, with D unresolved. Looked up from germline, CDR1 is SQVTM and CDR2 is ANQGSEA. The CDR3 is 11 residues long. V lost 7 bases and J lost 5, with 11 bases in between. CDR3 in DNA: TGCAGCGGACGTCTTAGGGAGACCCAGTACTTC. It is translated as CSGRLRETQYF.